The clone carrying this T cell receptor beta chain has ten or more counts. These data belong to a study of neurological immune-mediated disorders. Indicated time point: longitudinal time-point 3. 5'RACE generated cDNA with 10-nucleotide random UMIs. From the 5' RACE reads, TCRdb called clonotypes with MiXCR, one entry per CDR3 protein. The sample yields roughly 100,000 distinct CDR3 sequences, about a tenth seen once. Trimming removed 6 bases from V and 0 bases from J; junction bases left unmatched: 7. Germline CDR1 DFQATT, CDR2 SNEGSKA (reference sequence). The CDR3 is 16 amino acids. Sequencing used PBMCs. The TCR sequence derives from a female donor with HTLV-1-associated myelopathy (HAM/TSP). V usage is TRBV20-1 and J usage is TRBJ1-6, with 8 bases aligning to TRBD1. This CDR3 reads CSAAGQGSSYNSPLHF. The DNA for the CDR3 is TGCAGTGCCGCCGGACAGGGTAGCTCCTATAATTCACCCCTCCACTTT.